This entry describes one TCR beta chain. What antigen it recognizes has not been identified. Within one base of it there is no much larger clone, and no base qualities were kept. The V and J ends are trimmed by 5 bases and 6 bases, leaving 17 bases between them. Counted from cysteine to phenylalanine, this CDR3 has 13 amino acids. The retained sequence is limited to the CDR3, 39 bases, with the frame set at the first base. Looking up the germline V gene (reference sequence) yields CDR1 GTSNPN and CDR2 SVGIG. This sample stems from a study of liver allograft versus peripheral blood T cells (dated by TCRdb to 2019 to 2021). About the study as a whole: The study compared T cell receptor repertoires found within transplanted livers against repertoires in the peripheral blood of liver transplant recipients.

The sequencer was an Illumina MiSeq. The public reads were quality trimmed at Q25 with fastp and then assembled into clones with MiXCR by TCRdb, keeping productive beta chains. Each CDR3 protein appears once, grouped with its most common genes and DNA. A total of a few thousand distinct CDR3 sequences appear in this sample, 15% to 20% of them only once. The ten largest clones represent 20% to 25% of the sample. Here is what the overall study found, with its caveats: According to the report, the T cell receptor repertoires detected in peripheral blood were different from the repertoires found inside liver allografts.

The chain uses TRBV30 and TRBJ2-7; tentative D gene TRBD1, with 6 bases matching. This receptor was obtained from a human patient who had a liver transplant. Some T cells may have been brought in with the graft after a transplant. The CDR3 protein: CAWGQGINSEQYF. In nucleotides, the sequence is TGTGCCTGGGGTCAGGGGATAAATTCCGAGCAGTACTTC.